The 10 T cell receptor beta chains listed next were all sequenced from one sample in a study of CD8 T cells in Susac syndrome (dated by TCRdb to about 2019). The library was produced with the immunoSEQ multiplex PCR assay. RNA was extracted using the RNeasy kit, and about 0.5 to 1 ug of the RNA was reverse transcribed with random hexamers. The public reads were run again by TCRdb, first through fastp at Q25 and then through MiXCR, and only productive beta chains were kept. Every entry covers one CDR3 protein and lists the most common genes and DNA from its rows. The sample table shows about 160,000 distinct CDR3 sequences, and 94% are seen once. About 0.095% of the sample rests with the top ten. The source material was CD4+ T cells from PBMCs. The receptors originated from a human donor with multiple sclerosis.

The rearrangement links TRBV5-1 to TRBJ1-2; no reliable D call. V was cut by 0 bases and J by 4 bases, with 7 bases left in between. The CDR3 consists of 13 residues. CDR1 and CDR2 (germline): SGHRS, YFSETQ. This CDR3 is CASSLDPTYGYTF. In DNA, the CDR3 is TGCGCCAGCAGCTTGGATCCAACCTATGGCTACACCTTC.

V and J are TRBV18 and TRBJ2-5, with D unresolved. Germline V gene lookup returns CDR1 KGHSH and CDR2 LQKENI. CDR3 size: 17 residues. Trimming removed 0 bases from V and 4 bases from J, with 18 bases in between. CDR3 loop: CASSPPVSAPMPETQYF. DNA for the CDR3: TGTGCCAGCTCACCACCGGTCAGCGCGCCCATGCCAGAGACCCAGTACTTC.

This chain links TRBV6-2 or TRBV6-3 with TRBJ2-1; the match to TRBD2 covers 12 bases. This CDR3 comprises 15 residues. Germline V gene sequence: CDR1 MNHEY, CDR2 SVGEGT. Unmatched junction bases numbered 8, after V lost 6 bases and J lost 8 bases. The CDR3 sequence is CASSKTSGSLDEQFF. The CDR3 bases are TGTGCCAGCAGCAAGACTAGCGGGAGTTTGGATGAGCAGTTCTTC.

In this sample, this clonotype turned up a few times. The chain links TRBV3-1 to TRBJ1-5, with 11 bases matching TRBD1. Germline-derived CDR1 and CDR2 are LGHDT and YNNKEL (reference sequence). CDR3 size: 15 residues. V lost 3 bases, J lost 4 bases, and 2 bases stayed unmatched. The CDR3 loop reads CASSHGTGGNQPQHF. CDR3 coding DNA: TGTGCCAGCAGCCATGGGACAGGGGGGAATCAGCCCCAGCATTTT.

This chain links TRBV30 with TRBJ1-1; 11 nucleotides align to TRBD1. The ends lost 7 bases at V and 3 bases at J; junction bases unmatched: 13. Germline assignment: CDR1 GTSNPN and CDR2 SVGIG (reference sequence). The CDR3 consists of 16 residues. The CDR3 spells CASGRGQGAVDTEAFF. The CDR3 DNA follows: TGTGCCTCGGGTAGAGGACAGGGGGCGGTGGACACTGAAGCTTTCTTT. The full variable domain, rest sourced from reference TRBV30 and TRBJ1-1, is SQTIHQWPATLVQPVGSPLSLECTVEGTSNPNLYWYRQAAGRGLQLLFYSVGIGQISSEVPQNLSASRPQDRQFILSSKKLLLSDSGFYLCASGRGQGAVDTEAFFGQGTRLTVV.

The V gene is TRBV2, the J gene TRBJ1-3; D call uncertain. The germline gives CDR1 SNHLY, CDR2 FYNNEI. This CDR3 contains 12 residues. V shed 7 bases and J shed 8 bases, with 12 bases lying between them. CDR3 in DNA: TGTGCCAGCAACGTTAATGAGGACACCATATATTTT. It translates to CASNVNEDTIYF.

The CDR3 region is CASSLAGTRSYEQYF. CDR3 sequence (DNA): TGTGCCAGCAGTTTAGCGGGGACTAGGAGCTACGAGCAGTACTTC. The gene calls are TRBV12-3 or TRBV12-4 and TRBJ2-7, with 8 bases matching TRBD2. This CDR3 contains 15 residues. J lost 3 bases, V lost 0 bases, and 4 bases had no gene match.

The count of this clonotype is one. The V gene is TRBV15, the J gene TRBJ2-3; TRBD2 agrees at 7 bases. Germline V gene data show CDR1 as LNHNV and CDR2 as YYDKDF (reference sequence). J gave up 12 bases and V 0 bases, and 3 bases lay outside the gene matches. The CDR3 is 12 amino acids. CDR3 coding DNA: TGTGCCACCAGCAGAGATCGGGACTACCAGTATTTT. It codes for CATSRDRDYQYF.

The chain combines TRBV27 with TRBJ1-1, with a weak D call TRBD1 (5 bases). The germline CDR1 and CDR2 sequences are MNHEY and SMNVEV (reference sequence). Between the trimmed V and J ends, which lost 7 bases and 11 bases, there was a span of 14 bases. CDR3 length: 11 amino acids. The CDR3 sequence: CASKPGGEAFF. The CDR3 DNA is TGTGCCAGCAAACCCGGAGGGGAGGCTTTCTTT.

The chain joins TRBV20-1 to TRBJ2-5; D is perhaps TRBD1 (5 bases). The CDR3 covers 14 residues. Germline V gene lookup returns CDR1 DFQATT and CDR2 SNEGSKA (reference sequence). The V gene lost 6 bases and the J gene lost 0 bases, with 14 bases spanning the gap. CDR3 coding DNA: TGCAGTGCCGACCAGGGATATTACCAAGAGACCCAGTACTTC. Its translation is CSADQGYYQETQYF.